This T cell receptor (beta chain) appears in the sequencing data of a study of blood T cell repertoires in COVID-19. Study overall: Sources were T cells, B-cell-depleted T cells, or PBMCs; the material itself was cDNA or gDNA.

From germline, CDR1 is SQVTM and CDR2 ANQGSEA. The CDR3 spans 14 residues. Trimming took off 2 bases at V and 0 bases at J, with 9 bases between the two ends. Sequenced by immunoSEQ multiplex PCR; TCRdb stores in-frame clones only, minus some. The sample consists of more than 100,000 clones, roughly 90% of them appearing once. Sequenced: peripheral blood. The clonotype was recovered from a man in his sixties or seventies with active COVID-19. V is TRBV29-1 and J is TRBJ2-3; D may be TRBD1 (5 bases). CDR3 DNA sequence: TGCAGCGTTGAAAGGGGATCTAGCACAGATACGCAGTATTTT. Translating gives CSVERGSSTDTQYF.